Below are 11 T cell receptor beta chains sequenced from a single sample in a study of siplizumab effects on memory and regulatory T cells. The table came from immunoSEQ multiplex PCR; TCRdb's copy has only in-frame clones and leaves some out. The table records 70,000 to 95,000 clones, roughly 93% of them present only once. The material sequenced was CD8+ T cells sorted from blood. Source of these receptors: a human donor in good health.

The chain employs TRBV4-1 and TRBJ2-7; TRBD1 or TRBD2 may be the D gene (7 bases each). The germline CDR1 and CDR2 sequences are MGHRA and YSYEKL. The CDR3 is made up of 15 amino acids. Trimming shortened V by 0 bases and J by 3 bases, and 12 bases separated the two germline ends. CDR3 loop: CASSQEQGRDYEQYF. Here the CDR3 DNA reads TGCGCCAGCAGCCAAGAACAGGGGAGGGACTACGAGCAGTACTTC.

The chain recombines TRBV5-1 with TRBJ2-3; 13 nucleotides line up with TRBD2. Germline V CDR1 and CDR2: SGHRS, YFSETQ. Losses at the gene ends were 2 bases for V and 1 base for J; bases not matched to a gene: 4. The CDR3 length is 17 residues. In DNA, the CDR3 is TGCGCCAGCAGCTTCACCGGACTAGCGGGAGGCACAGATACGCAGTATTTT. Protein sequence: CASSFTGLAGGTDTQYF.

The J gene is TRBJ2-5, the V gene TRBV4-1; tentatively, D is TRBD1 (5 bases). The end of the DNA fits TRBJ2-7 better, so the J call may be wrong. Germline V gene sequence: CDR1 MGHRA, CDR2 YSYEKL. The CDR3 is 14 residues long. CDR3 region: CASSQGVQVYEQYF. CDR3 DNA sequence: TGCGCCAGCAGCCAAGGGGTACAGGTCTACGAGCAGTACTTC.

The chain joins TRBV7-9 to TRBJ2-7; 8 bases map to TRBD1. V dropped 5 bases and J dropped 4; count of bases not matched to a gene: 4. Germline V gene data show CDR1 as SEHNR and CDR2 as FQNEAQ (reference sequence). This CDR3 comprises 13 residues. CDR3 sequence reads: CASSEDRDYEQYF. The CDR3 DNA sequence: TGTGCCAGCAGCGAGGACAGGGATTACGAGCAGTACTTC.

This clone has just one count. The J gene is TRBJ2-1, the V gene TRBV4-3; D gene uncertain. Germline V gene sequence: CDR1 LGHNA, CDR2 YSLEER. V was clipped by 2 bases and J by 0 bases, with 5 bases between them. This CDR3 has 14 amino acids. The DNA of the CDR3 is TGCGCCAGCAGCCAATCGGGCTCCTACAATGAGCAGTTCTTC. Translated: CASSQSGSYNEQFF.

The chain employs TRBV6-5 and TRBJ1-2, with D possibly being TRBD1 (6 bases). The V and J ends lost 0 bases and 8 bases respectively, with 10 bases between them. The CDR3 spans 13 residues. Germline CDR1 reads MNHEY; CDR2 reads SVGAGI. The chain's CDR3 is CASSYSPGVGYTF. In DNA form, the CDR3 reads TGTGCCAGCAGTTACTCGCCAGGGGTAGGCTACACCTTC.

CDR3 protein: CASSLSGRAYEQYF. In DNA form, the CDR3 reads TGTGCCAGCAGTTTATCGGGCAGAGCCTACGAGCAGTACTTC. The genes are TRBV27 and TRBJ2-7; D is unresolved. Between the trimmed V and J ends, which lost 0 bases and 2 bases, there was a span of 8 bases. Looked up from germline, CDR1 is MNHEY and CDR2 is SMNVEV (reference sequence). This CDR3 has 14 amino acids.

The rearrangement uses TRBV30 and TRBJ1-1, with D maybe TRBD1 (5 bases). The CDR3 is 12 residues long. Deletions cut 5 bases from V and 1 base from J, with 8 bases between. Germline assignment: CDR1 GTSNPN and CDR2 SVGIG (reference sequence). CDR3 DNA: TGTGCCTGGTGTACAGGGAACACTGAAGCTTTCTTT. The encoded protein is CAWCTGNTEAFF.

The J gene is TRBJ2-7, the V gene TRBV7-9; a possible D gene is TRBD2 (6 bases). The ends were cut back, 5 bases at V and 2 bases at J, with 13 bases in the middle. This CDR3 comprises 14 residues. Germline V gene sequence: CDR1 SEHNR, CDR2 FQNEAQ (reference sequence). The CDR3: CASSPPWGAYEQYF. The DNA of the CDR3 is TGTGCCAGCAGCCCACCGTGGGGGGCCTACGAGCAGTACTTC.

This sequence joins TRBV28 and TRBJ2-7; the match to TRBD1 covers 8 bases. In germline, CDR1 is MDHEN, CDR2 SYDVKM. The CDR3 totals 14 residues. V was clipped by 7 bases and J by 1 base; unmatched bases: 6. The CDR3 sequence is CASTLGQESYEQYF. In nucleotides, the CDR3 is TGTGCCAGCACCCTGGGACAGGAATCCTACGAGCAGTACTTC.

The chain couples TRBV9 to TRBJ2-5; D uncertain. V shed 4 bases and J shed 5 bases, with 15 bases lying between them. There are 14 residues in the CDR3. Germline loops: CDR1 SGDLS, CDR2 YYNGEE. The chain's CDR3 is CASSNDQDRETQYF. In DNA, the CDR3 is TGTGCCAGCAGCAACGACCAAGATAGGGAGACCCAGTACTTC.